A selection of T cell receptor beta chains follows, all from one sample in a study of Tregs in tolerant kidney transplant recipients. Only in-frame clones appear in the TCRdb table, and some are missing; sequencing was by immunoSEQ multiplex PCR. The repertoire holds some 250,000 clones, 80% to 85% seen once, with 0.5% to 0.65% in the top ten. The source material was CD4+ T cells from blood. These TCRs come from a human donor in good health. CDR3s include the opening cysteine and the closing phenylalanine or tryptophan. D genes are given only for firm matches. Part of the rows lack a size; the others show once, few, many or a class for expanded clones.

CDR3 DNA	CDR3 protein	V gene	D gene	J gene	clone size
TGCGCCAGCAGCCAACCCCGGACAGGTTTCTATGGCTACACCTTC	CASSQPRTGFYGYTF	TRBV4-1	TRBD1	TRBJ1-2	-
TGTGCCAGCTCACCGGTCATGGGGGTTAACACTGAAGCTTTCTTT	CASSPVMGVNTEAFF	TRBV18	-	TRBJ1-1	-
TGTGCCAGCAGCCCAGGGGGCGCGGTCTATGGCTACACCTTC	CASSPGGAVYGYTF	TRBV7-2	TRBD1	TRBJ1-2	-
TGTGCCTGGAGTGTTCCGGGAACCAGTCGAGAAAAACTGTTTTTT	CAWSVPGTSREKLFF	TRBV30	-	TRBJ1-4	once
TGTGCCACCAGCAGAGGGCAGGGGTCGAACACTGAAGCTTTCTTT	CATSRGQGSNTEAFF	TRBV15	-	TRBJ1-1	few
TGTGCCAGCACCTTGGCACCAAGGGAGACCCAGTACTTC	CASTLAPRETQYF	TRBV6-1	-	TRBJ2-5	-
TGTGCCAGCAGGACCACAGGAATTACCTACGAGCAGTACTTC	CASRTTGITYEQYF	TRBV6-1	-	TRBJ2-7	once
TGTGCCAGCTCACCACAAAGCTACAATGAGCAGTTCTTC	CASSPQSYNEQFF	TRBV18	-	TRBJ2-1	-
TGTGCCAGCAGCCTGGGAGGGAGGGACAATCAGCCCCAGCATTTT	CASSLGGRDNQPQHF	TRBV5-6	-	TRBJ1-5	-
TGTGCCAGTAGTATAAGGTTCGGCAACTATGGCTACACCTTC	CASSIRFGNYGYTF	TRBV19	-	TRBJ1-2	-
TGTGCCAGCACCAAGGAGGGGAATAATGAAAAACTGTTTTTT	CASTKEGNNEKLFF	TRBV6-1	-	TRBJ1-4	-
TGTGCCCTCGGGGGGCAGGGGGCGATGATCTATGAAGCTTTCTTT	CALGGQGAMIYEAFF	TRBV6-1	TRBD1	TRBJ1-1	-
TGTGCCAGCAGCTTAGGCTTAGCGGCAGATACGCAGTATTTT	CASSLGLAADTQYF	TRBV7-9	-	TRBJ2-3	-
TGTGCCAGCAGCTCACAGGGACAGATGAACACTGAAGCTTTCTTT	CASSSQGQMNTEAFF	TRBV7-6	TRBD1	TRBJ1-1	-
TGTGCCAGCAGTTCGTATGGGACACATCAAGTGACCCAGTACTTC	CASSSYGTHQVTQYF	TRBV6-6	-	TRBJ2-5	-
TGTGCCAGCAGTAGGGACGGTGAAGCTTTCTTT	CASSRDGEAFF	TRBV11-3	-	TRBJ1-1	-
TGTGCCAGCAGTTACCGAAGACTAGCGGGGCCCACAGATACGCAGTATTTT	CASSYRRLAGPTDTQYF	TRBV2	TRBD2	TRBJ2-3	-
TGTGCCAGCTCACCACCCATATCCCAGAACACTGAAGCTTTCTTT	CASSPPISQNTEAFF	TRBV18	-	TRBJ1-1	-
TGCGCCAGCAGCTGGGGACAGCTAAGCATGAACACTGAAGCTTTCTTT	CASSWGQLSMNTEAFF	TRBV5-1	TRBD1	TRBJ1-1	-
TGTGCCAGCAGCTCCCCGAGGGACACCGGGGAGCTGTTTTTT	CASSSPRDTGELFF	TRBV11-3	-	TRBJ2-2	-
TGTGCCAGCAGTTTCTCGGGACCCCAGCAGACCCAGTACTTC	CASSFSGPQQTQYF	TRBV6-6	-	TRBJ2-5	-
TGTGCCAGCAGCCAAATCCTAGGACTAGCGCGACCGCCGGAGCTGTTTTTT	CASSQILGLARPPELFF	TRBV14	TRBD2	TRBJ2-2	-
TGTGCCAGCAAAAGGGCGGGACAGGGGGCGTACGAGCAGTACTTC	CASKRAGQGAYEQYF	TRBV5-8	TRBD1	TRBJ2-7	-
TGTGCCAGCTCCCGTAGTCCGGAAGCTTTCTTT	CASSRSPEAFF	TRBV18	-	TRBJ1-1	-
TGTGCCATCAGTGAGTCTGGCGCAGGGGGCGGATACGAGCAGTACTTC	CAISESGAGGGYEQYF	TRBV10-3	TRBD1	TRBJ2-7	-
TGTGCCACCCCGGGGCTTCCTAGCACAGATACGCAGTATTTT	CATPGLPSTDTQYF	TRBV2	-	TRBJ2-3	-
TGTGCCAGCAGCTTACGCAATGGGGGTGGTGAGCAGTTCTTC	CASSLRNGGGEQFF	TRBV7-9	-	TRBJ2-1	-
TGTGCCTGGAGCCCCTCCCAGGGAGCCTCACCCCTCCACTTT	CAWSPSQGASPLHF	TRBV30	-	TRBJ1-6	-
TGTGCCTGGAGTGAAACCACCCTTGGGCCACTAGCGGGGGAAGACAATGAGCAGTTCTTC	CAWSETTLGPLAGEDNEQFF	TRBV30	TRBD2	TRBJ2-1	-
TGTGCCAGTAGTGAACAGGGCGACTATGGCTACACCTTC	CASSEQGDYGYTF	TRBV19	-	TRBJ1-2	-
TGTGCCAGCAGCTTACCTGGGGCTGAAGCTTTCTTT	CASSLPGAEAFF	TRBV28	-	TRBJ1-1	once
TGTGCCAGTAAGTTGGAGGGCCAACGGACCGGGGAGCTGTTTTTT	CASKLEGQRTGELFF	TRBV19	-	TRBJ2-2	-
TGTGCCAGCGTGTACCAAGAGACCCAGTACTTC	CASVYQETQYF	TRBV5-4	-	TRBJ2-5	-
TGTGCCAGCTCACCCCTTGAGAGGGCTGAAGCTTTCTTT	CASSPLERAEAFF	TRBV18	-	TRBJ1-1	-
TGTGCCAGCAGTCCCGGACAGGGTAGCTCCTACGAGCAGTACTTC	CASSPGQGSSYEQYF	TRBV6-5	TRBD1	TRBJ2-7	-
TGTGCCAGTAGTATAACGGGGTGGAGTGAAGCTTTCTTT	CASSITGWSEAFF	TRBV19	-	TRBJ1-1	-
TGTGCCAGTAGTATTATCAATGAGCAGTTCTTC	CASSIINEQFF	TRBV19	-	TRBJ2-1	-
TGTGCCAGCAGTAAGGGGACAGTCTCCTACGAGCAGTACTTC	CASSKGTVSYEQYF	TRBV5-4	TRBD1	TRBJ2-7	-
TGTGCCACCAGCAGAGAGGGCAGGGGGGCGAGCAATCAGCCCCAGCATTTT	CATSREGRGASNQPQHF	TRBV15	TRBD1	TRBJ1-5	once
TGTGCCAGCAGCTTAGCAGGGAAGAGGTATGGCTACACCTTC	CASSLAGKRYGYTF	TRBV7-8	-	TRBJ1-2	few